Listed below are T cell receptor beta chains from one sample, sequenced in a study of blood T cell repertoires in COVID-19. Profiling relied on immunoSEQ multiplex PCR, and the TCRdb table lists in-frame clones only, not all of them. The table records roughly 220,000 clones, around four fifths of them present only once. Material for sequencing was peripheral blood. Receptor source: a man between 25 and 39 years old with active or convalescent COVID-19. CDR3s include the opening cysteine and the closing phenylalanine or tryptophan. The D gene is left open where the match is weak. A row's size may be missing; if present it is once, few, many or a size class.

V: TRBV6-5; D: TRBD2; size: NA; J: TRBJ2-1; DNA: TGTGCCAGCAGTTACGGGACTATAAATGAGCAGTTCTTC; CDR3: CASSYGTINEQFF
V: TRBV19; D: NA; size: NA; J: TRBJ1-1; DNA: TGTGCCAGTAGTATTGTTCAGGGGAACACTGAAGCTTTCTTT; CDR3: CASSIVQGNTEAFF
V: TRBV30; D: TRBD1; size: NA; J: TRBJ1-1; DNA: TGTGCCTGGAGGGGGACAGGGGGCACTGAAGCTTTCTTT; CDR3: CAWRGTGGTEAFF
V: TRBV18; D: TRBD1; size: NA; J: TRBJ2-7; DNA: TGTGCCAGCTCACCAGGGACAGGGCGGGTCGAGCAGTACTTC; CDR3: CASSPGTGRVEQYF
V: TRBV30; D: NA; size: NA; J: TRBJ1-2; DNA: TGTGCCTGGAATTACGGAGGTGGCTATGGCTACACCTTC; CDR3: CAWNYGGGYGYTF
V: TRBV10-3; D: TRBD2; size: NA; J: TRBJ2-2; DNA: TGTGCCATCAGTGGGACTAGCGGGAACACCGGGGAGCTGTTTTTT; CDR3: CAISGTSGNTGELFF
V: TRBV27; D: TRBD2; size: NA; J: TRBJ2-1; DNA: TGTGCCAGCAGTTTATTGGGACTAGCGGGTGACAATGAGCAGTTCTTC; CDR3: CASSLLGLAGDNEQFF
V: TRBV27; D: TRBD1; size: NA; J: TRBJ1-4; DNA: TGTGCCAGCAGTCGACAGGGCGGCTATGAAAAACTGTTTTTT; CDR3: CASSRQGGYEKLFF
V: TRBV7-9; D: TRBD1; size: NA; J: TRBJ1-1; DNA: TGTGCCAGCAGCTTACCCCCAGGGGGTTTTACTGAAGCTTTCTTT; CDR3: CASSLPPGGFTEAFF
V: TRBV12-3/TRBV12-4; D: NA; size: once; J: TRBJ1-1; DNA: TGTGCCAGCAGTTACAGGGCGAACACTGAAGCTTTCTTT; CDR3: CASSYRANTEAFF
V: TRBV6-5; D: NA; size: NA; J: TRBJ1-5; DNA: TGTGCCAGCAGGTCTCGGGATCAGCCCCAGCATTTT; CDR3: CASRSRDQPQHF
V: TRBV24-1; D: TRBD1; size: NA; J: TRBJ1-2; DNA: TGTGCCACCCAGGGACAGGGGACCGGCTACACCTTC; CDR3: CATQGQGTGYTF
V: TRBV6-5; D: NA; size: NA; J: TRBJ1-1; DNA: TGTGCCAGTGGGCCGGGGAGGAACACTGAAGCTTTCTTT; CDR3: CASGPGRNTEAFF
V: TRBV15; D: TRBD2; size: NA; J: TRBJ2-1; DNA: TGTGCCACCAGCCTTAGCGGGAGGTCCTACAATGAGCAGTTCTTC; CDR3: CATSLSGRSYNEQFF
V: TRBV19; D: NA; size: NA; J: TRBJ2-7; DNA: TGTGCCAGTAGTAATCCCAGATATAAGAACGAGCAGTACTTC; CDR3: CASSNPRYKNEQYF
V: TRBV7-8; D: TRBD1; size: NA; J: TRBJ2-1; DNA: TGTGCCAGCAGCTTAGAGAGGGGGCCCCCGAATGAGCAGTTCTTC; CDR3: CASSLERGPPNEQFF
V: TRBV5-4; D: TRBD1; size: NA; J: TRBJ1-2; DNA: TGTGCCAGCAGTCATGGGACAGGGAAAAACTATGGCTACACCTTC; CDR3: CASSHGTGKNYGYTF
V: TRBV6-2/TRBV6-3; D: NA; size: NA; J: TRBJ2-1; DNA: TGTGCCAGCAGTGGTTTTGGGGGGGCCGATCACAATGAGCAGTTCTTC; CDR3: CASSGFGGADHNEQFF
V: TRBV11-3; D: TRBD2; size: NA; J: TRBJ2-1; DNA: TGTGCCAGCAGCTTAGAAGGACTAGCGGGCAATGAGCAGTTCTTC; CDR3: CASSLEGLAGNEQFF
V: TRBV15; D: NA; size: NA; J: TRBJ1-5; DNA: TGTGCCACCAGCAGAGATCGAGACAAATATCAGCCCCAGCATTTT; CDR3: CATSRDRDKYQPQHF
V: TRBV19; D: TRBD1; size: NA; J: TRBJ1-2; DNA: TGTGCCAGTAGTAAGAAGGTTATGAGACAGGGGGCTGGCTATGGCTACACCTTC; CDR3: CASSKKVMRQGAGYGYTF
V: TRBV6-5; D: NA; size: NA; J: TRBJ2-5; DNA: TGTGCCAGCTCTACTACAGGGAATGAGCCCCAGTACTTC; CDR3: CASSTTGNEPQYF
V: TRBV21-1; D: NA; size: NA; J: TRBJ2-3; DNA: TGTGCCAGCAGCAAAGAAGAGGGCACAGATACGCAGTATTTT; CDR3: CASSKEEGTDTQYF
V: TRBV15; D: NA; size: NA; J: TRBJ2-3; DNA: TGTGCCACCAGCAGTGGTCTATTCACTAGCACAGATACGCAGTATTTT; CDR3: CATSSGLFTSTDTQYF
V: TRBV18; D: NA; size: NA; J: TRBJ1-1; DNA: TGTGCCAGCTCACCAGGGGCGGGCGCGGGAACTGAAGCTTTCTTT; CDR3: CASSPGAGAGTEAFF
V: TRBV7-9; D: NA; size: NA; J: TRBJ1-2; DNA: TGTGCCAGCAGCTTAGGGGGGACAAATCCTCTATATGGCTACACCTTC; CDR3: CASSLGGTNPLYGYTF
V: TRBV18; D: NA; size: NA; J: TRBJ2-3; DNA: TGTGCCAGCTCATCCCGGACTACCTCCACAGATACGCAGTATTTT; CDR3: CASSSRTTSTDTQYF
V: TRBV5-6; D: TRBD1; size: NA; J: TRBJ1-4; DNA: TGTGCCAGCAGCGGCCGGACAGGGTTCGAGGAAAAACTGTTTTTT; CDR3: CASSGRTGFEEKLFF
V: TRBV12-3/TRBV12-4; D: NA; size: NA; J: TRBJ2-2; DNA: TGTGCCAGCAGCCCCTTAGGGGCCGGGGAGCTGTTTTTT; CDR3: CASSPLGAGELFF
V: TRBV18; D: TRBD1; size: NA; J: TRBJ2-5; DNA: TGTGCCAGCTCAACTGGACAGGTGGAGACCCAGTACTTC; CDR3: CASSTGQVETQYF
V: TRBV19; D: TRBD1; size: NA; J: TRBJ1-2; DNA: TGTGCCAGTCAGATTGGACAGGGGGATTATGGCTACACCTTC; CDR3: CASQIGQGDYGYTF
V: TRBV6-2/TRBV6-3; D: NA; size: NA; J: TRBJ2-1; DNA: TGTGCCAGCAGCTCTTTCCTGTTCTTACTTTTCTTC; CDR3: CASSSFLFLLFF
V: TRBV9; D: TRBD1; size: NA; J: TRBJ1-2; DNA: TGTGCCAGCAGCGTAGGACAGGGAGATGGCTACACCTTC; CDR3: CASSVGQGDGYTF
V: TRBV19; D: TRBD1; size: NA; J: TRBJ1-5; DNA: TGTGCCACGAGGGGGCAGGCCATTGGAGAAGCCCAGCATTTT; CDR3: CATRGQAIGEAQHF
V: TRBV4-2; D: NA; size: few; J: TRBJ2-6; DNA: TGTGCCAGCAGCCAAGATCTGGCAGGGGGGTCTGGGGCCAACGTCCTGACTTTC; CDR3: CASSQDLAGGSGANVLTF
V: TRBV19; D: TRBD2; size: NA; J: TRBJ2-3; DNA: TGTGCCAGTAGTTCTAGCGGGGGCCCCGGGTCCGATACGCAGTATTTT; CDR3: CASSSSGGPGSDTQYF
V: TRBV10-3; D: NA; size: NA; J: TRBJ1-5; DNA: TGTGCCATCAGTGATCAGGTTTCCGATCAGCCCCAGCATTTT; CDR3: CAISDQVSDQPQHF
V: TRBV5-1; D: NA; size: NA; J: TRBJ1-1; DNA: TGCGCCAGCAGCTTGCAGACAGGATCAACTGAAGCTTTCTTT; CDR3: CASSLQTGSTEAFF
V: TRBV19; D: NA; size: NA; J: TRBJ2-7; DNA: TGTGCCAGTAGTGCTCGGGGGGCGGCCTACGAGCAGTACTTC; CDR3: CASSARGAAYEQYF
V: TRBV12-3/TRBV12-4; D: NA; size: once; J: TRBJ1-5; DNA: TGTGCCAGCAGTTTCGGGGGCAATCAGCCCCAGCATTTT; CDR3: CASSFGGNQPQHF
V: TRBV2; D: NA; size: NA; J: TRBJ2-7; DNA: TGTGCCAGCAGTGAACAGGGCGAGACCTACGAGCAGTACTTC; CDR3: CASSEQGETYEQYF
V: TRBV18; D: NA; size: NA; J: TRBJ1-3; DNA: TGTGCCAGCTCACCAGGGCCAGCTGGAAACACCATATATTTT; CDR3: CASSPGPAGNTIYF
V: TRBV12-3/TRBV12-4; D: NA; size: NA; J: TRBJ2-1; DNA: TGTGCCAGCAGCTTCGCGGGATTGCACCAGTTCTTC; CDR3: CASSFAGLHQFF
V: TRBV3-1/TRBV3-2; D: TRBD1; size: few; J: TRBJ1-4; DNA: TGTGCCAGCAGCCGCGACCAGGGGGCAGTGAAACTGTTTTTT; CDR3: CASSRDQGAVKLFF
V: TRBV24-1; D: NA; size: NA; J: TRBJ1-5; DNA: TGTGCCACCAGTGGAATCTATAGCAATCAGCCCCAGCATTTT; CDR3: CATSGIYSNQPQHF
V: TRBV11-1; D: TRBD1; size: NA; J: TRBJ2-1; DNA: TGTGCCAGCAGCCCAACTGGACAGGGTTTGTTCTTC; CDR3: CASSPTGQGLFF